Listed below are T cell receptor beta chains from one sample, sequenced in a study of graft-versus-host responses after intestinal transplantation. Some clones are missing from TCRdb's copy, which holds only in-frame ones; the method was immunoSEQ multiplex PCR. This table has fewer than 85,000 clones, nearly 85% appearing once. Antigens for these TCRs are unknown. Specimen: unstimulated CD4+ T cells sorted from spleen or lymph node cells, collected before transplant. The source is a human donor who was the organ donor for an intestinal transplant. Both conserved end residues are part of each CDR3. The D gene is left open where the match is weak.

j_call,v_call,d_call,cdr3_nt,cdr3_aa
TRBJ1-6,TRBV10-1,-,TGCGCCAGCAGTCCGGATAATTCACCCCTCCACTTT,CASSPDNSPLHF
TRBJ1-2,TRBV5-4,TRBD1,TGTGCCAGTCTGGACAGGGGGTTGGGTGGCTACACCTTC,CASLDRGLGGYTF
TRBJ1-5,TRBV6-6,-,TGTGCCAGCAGCTCCCGGGGATATAGCAATCAGCCCCAGCATTTT,CASSSRGYSNQPQHF
TRBJ1-6,TRBV7-6,-,TGTGCCAGCAGCTTGCAGGGTAGGGATTCACCCCTCCACTTT,CASSLQGRDSPLHF
TRBJ1-2,TRBV19,-,TGTGCCAGTAGCCACCTCGGGGGCTACACCTTC,CASSHLGGYTF
TRBJ2-1,TRBV7-7,-,TGTGCTAGCAGCTTAGAAGTCGACAGGGAGCAGTTCTTC,CASSLEVDREQFF
TRBJ2-5,TRBV6-4,-,TGTGCCAGCAGTGTCGGGTCCGGAGAGACCCAGTACTTC,CASSVGSGETQYF
TRBJ2-2,TRBV5-1,-,TGCGCCAGCAGCTTAACCGGGACTGGCAACACCGGGGAGCTGTTTTTT,CASSLTGTGNTGELFF
TRBJ2-3,TRBV5-1,TRBD2,TGCGCCAGCAGCTCCAGCGGCGGGGGGGTCCCCACAGATACGCAGTATTTT,CASSSSGGGVPTDTQYF
TRBJ1-1,TRBV30,TRBD1,TGTGCCTGGAGTAAACCTGGACAGGGCGACCTATCTGAAGCTTTCTTT,CAWSKPGQGDLSEAFF
TRBJ2-1,TRBV7-2,TRBD2,TGTGCCAGCAGCTTGGCCGGGACTAGAAGATACAATGAGCAGTTCTTC,CASSLAGTRRYNEQFF
TRBJ2-3,TRBV6-6,-,TGTGCCAGCAGGCTAATTCCGACAGATACGCAGTATTTT,CASRLIPTDTQYF
TRBJ2-2,TRBV15,-,TGTGCCACCAGCAGAGATTTGGGGCACCCTGCCACCGGGGAGCTGTTTTTT,CATSRDLGHPATGELFF
TRBJ2-1,TRBV10-1,TRBD2,TGCGCCAGCAGTGAGTCGGCGGGGGGCAGAAATGAGCAGTTCTTC,CASSESAGGRNEQFF
TRBJ1-5,TRBV19,-,TGTGCCAGTATGGTGAAACAGGGAAGGGGTCAGCCCCAGCATTTT,CASMVKQGRGQPQHF
TRBJ1-4,TRBV19,-,TGTGCCAGTAGACAGGGTATCTGGGATCGACTGTTTTTT,CASRQGIWDRLFF
TRBJ1-3,TRBV7-2,-,TGTGCCAGCAGCTTCCGCGCTGGAAACACCATATATTTT,CASSFRAGNTIYF
TRBJ1-2,TRBV18,-,TGTGCCAGCTCACCAGGCGGGGACTATGGCTACACCTTC,CASSPGGDYGYTF
TRBJ2-3,TRBV9,TRBD2,TGTGCCAGCAGCGGAAGACTAGCCGTAGATACGCAGTATTTT,CASSGRLAVDTQYF
TRBJ1-6,TRBV4-3,-,TGCGCCAGCAGCCAAGATCGGGGGGAATTAGTAACCCTCCACTTT,CASSQDRGELVTLHF
TRBJ2-3,TRBV4-3,-,TGCGCCAGCAGCCCCGGTCGGGCTCCCAGGGGCACAGATACGCAGTATTTT,CASSPGRAPRGTDTQYF
TRBJ1-1,TRBV5-1,-,TGCGCCAGCAGCTGGGAGACGGCAAACACTGAAGCTTTCTTT,CASSWETANTEAFF
TRBJ1-3,TRBV12-2,-,TGTGCAAGTCGCCTAGCTGGGAGGAGTTGGTTGAGTGGAAACACCATATATTTT,CASRLAGRSWLSGNTIYF
TRBJ1-5,TRBV27,TRBD1,TGTGCCAGCAGTCCCCGACCCGACAGGGCCACAGCTCAGCCCCAGCATTTT,CASSPRPDRATAQPQHF
TRBJ2-5,TRBV15,-,TGTGCCACCAGCAGGGCGGCGGGGTCGGGGGAGACCCAGTACTTC,CATSRAAGSGETQYF
TRBJ2-1,TRBV1,-,TGCACCAGCAGCCAGGGACTAGCGGGGCCCTACAATGAGCAGTTCTTC,CTSSQGLAGPYNEQFF
TRBJ2-5,TRBV9,TRBD1,TGTGCCAGCAGCGCCGGGACAGGGGGCTTGAAGACCCAGTACTTC,CASSAGTGGLKTQYF
TRBJ2-3,TRBV2,-,TGTGCCAGCAGCCAAGACCGAGGATTCTCCAGCACAGATACGCAGTATTTT,CASSQDRGFSSTDTQYF
TRBJ2-1,TRBV28,TRBD1,TGTGCCAGCAGTTTAACCGGGACAGGCTCCTACAATGAGCAGTTCTTC,CASSLTGTGSYNEQFF
TRBJ1-6,TRBV7-9,-,TGTGCCAGCAGCTTTGGAGGGACGGTTAATTCACCCCTCCACTTT,CASSFGGTVNSPLHF
TRBJ2-2,TRBV5-1,-,TGCGCCAGCAGCTTCATTACCGGGGAGCTGTTTTTT,CASSFITGELFF
TRBJ1-1,TRBV19,-,TGTGCCAGTAGTCCAGGGGTTTACACTGAAGCTTTCTTT,CASSPGVYTEAFF
TRBJ1-1,TRBV7-2,-,TGTGCCAGCAGCCCAAGGGTGAGGGAAACGAAAGCTTTCTTT,CASSPRVRETKAFF